The entry that follows covers one TCR beta chain sequence. These data come from a study of blood T cell repertoires in COVID-19. Some clones are missing from TCRdb's copy, which holds only in-frame ones; the method was immunoSEQ multiplex PCR. The sample lists 250,000 to 300,000 clones, roughly nine tenths occurring once. This CDR3 has 19 residues. Trimming at V came to 4 bases and at J to 3 bases, leaving 16 bases not matched to a gene. From germline, CDR1 is LGHNA and CDR2 YSLEER. V is TRBV4-3 and J is TRBJ1-2, with 11 bases aligning to TRBD1. The material sequenced was PBMCs or T cells enriched from blood (not recorded which). This receptor was obtained from a middle-aged woman who had recovered from COVID-19. The CDR3 DNA reads TGCGCCAGCAGCCCACACCCCGGGACAGGGGGAAGCCCGGACTATGGCTACACCTTC. As protein: CASSPHPGTGGSPDYGYTF.